This T cell receptor (beta chain) stems from a study of T cell changes during pregnancy in multiple sclerosis. V lost 1 base, J lost 8 bases, and 15 bases stayed unmatched. Germline V CDR1 and CDR2: SNHLY, FYNNEI. There are 19 residues in the CDR3. Measured with immunoSEQ multiplex PCR; TCRdb has only the in-frame clones, and not every one. The sample shows 65,000 to 85,000 clones, around 90% of them seen only once. This TCR came from a female donor with multiple sclerosis, enrolled in a pregnancy study. The V and J genes are TRBV2 and TRBJ2-1, with 12 bases lining up with TRBD2. Sequencing was performed on peripheral blood, taken after pregnancy. CDR3 in DNA: TGTGCCAGCAGTGAAGATTCTAGCGGGAGGGCCAAGCTTGTCGATGAGCAGTTCTTC. It translates to CASSEDSSGRAKLVDEQFF.